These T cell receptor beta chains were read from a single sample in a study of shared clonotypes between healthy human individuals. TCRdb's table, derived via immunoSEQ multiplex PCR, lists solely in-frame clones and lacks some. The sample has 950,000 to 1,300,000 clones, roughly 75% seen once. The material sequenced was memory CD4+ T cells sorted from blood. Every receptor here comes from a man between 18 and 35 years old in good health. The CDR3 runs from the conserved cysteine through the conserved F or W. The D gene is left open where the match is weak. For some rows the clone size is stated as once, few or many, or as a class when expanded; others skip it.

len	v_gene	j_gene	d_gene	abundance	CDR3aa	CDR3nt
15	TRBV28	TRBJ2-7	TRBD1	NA	CASSTPGQGANEQYF	TGTGCCAGTAGCACCCCGGGACAGGGGGCCAACGAGCAGTACTTC
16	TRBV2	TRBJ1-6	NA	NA	CASSVPGPLGRSPLHF	TGTGCCAGCAGTGTACCGGGTCCTCTGGGGCGATCACCCCTCCACTTT
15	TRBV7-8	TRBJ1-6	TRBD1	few	CASSLIRTGYSPLHF	TGTGCCAGCAGCTTAATCAGGACAGGGTATTCACCCCTCCACTTT
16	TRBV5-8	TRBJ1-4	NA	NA	CASSLATLAGSEKLFF	TGTGCCAGCAGCTTGGCCACGTTGGCAGGGAGCGAAAAACTGTTTTTT
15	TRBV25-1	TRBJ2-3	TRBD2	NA	CASIEGLAGGGSQYF	TGTGCCAGCATCGAAGGTCTAGCGGGAGGGGGGTCGCAGTATTTT
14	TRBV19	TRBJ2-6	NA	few	CASSPSRTANVLTF	TGTGCCAGTAGTCCCTCCCGTACGGCCAACGTCCTGACTTTC
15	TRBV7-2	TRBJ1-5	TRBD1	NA	CASSLGQGSNQPQHF	TGTGCCAGCAGCCTTGGACAGGGGAGCAATCAGCCCCAGCATTTT
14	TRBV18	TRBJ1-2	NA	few	CASSPGGGNYGYTF	TGTGCCAGCTCACCAGGGGGCGGTAACTATGGCTACACCTTC
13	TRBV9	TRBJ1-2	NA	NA	CASSAQGYYGYTF	TGTGCCAGCAGCGCTCAGGGATACTATGGCTACACCTTC
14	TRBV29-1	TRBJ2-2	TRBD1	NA	CSVEETGLTGELFF	TGCAGCGTTGAGGAGACAGGGTTGACCGGGGAGCTGTTTTTT
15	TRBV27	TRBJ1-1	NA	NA	CASSALNWEDTEAFF	TGTGCCAGCAGTGCCCTAAATTGGGAGGACACTGAAGCTTTCTTT
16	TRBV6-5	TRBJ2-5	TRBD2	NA	CASSYTLAGAKETQYF	TGTGCCAGCAGTTACACCCTAGCGGGCGCAAAAGAGACCCAGTACTTC
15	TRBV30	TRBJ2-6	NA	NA	CAWSSHLSGANVLTF	TGTGCCTGGTCCTCACACCTGTCTGGGGCCAACGTCCTGACTTTC
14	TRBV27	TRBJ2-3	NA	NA	CASSLWGGGDTQYF	TGTGCCAGCAGCTTATGGGGAGGTGGAGATACGCAGTATTTT
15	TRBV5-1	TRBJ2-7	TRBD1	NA	CASSPRTGSSYEQYF	TGCGCCAGCAGCCCCAGGACAGGCAGCTCCTACGAGCAGTACTTC
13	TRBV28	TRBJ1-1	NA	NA	CASSLRAATEAFF	TGTGCCAGCAGTTTAAGAGCCGCCACTGAAGCTTTCTTT
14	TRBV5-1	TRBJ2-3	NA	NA	CASSYIVSTDTQYF	TGCGCCAGCAGTTATATCGTTAGCACAGATACGCAGTATTTT
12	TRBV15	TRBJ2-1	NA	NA	CATSGTYNEQFF	TGTGCCACCAGTGGGACATACAATGAGCAGTTCTTC
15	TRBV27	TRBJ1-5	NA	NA	CASSSSGGAHQPQHF	TGTGCCAGCAGTTCCTCTGGAGGGGCTCATCAGCCCCAGCATTTT
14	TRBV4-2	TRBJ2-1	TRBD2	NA	CASSRSGGGDEQFF	TGTGCCAGCAGCCGAAGCGGGGGTGGCGATGAGCAGTTCTTC
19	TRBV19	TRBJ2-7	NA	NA	CASSIRSSVGAIQSYEQYF	TGTGCCAGTAGTATCAGGTCATCGGTCGGGGCGATTCAGTCCTACGAGCAGTACTTC
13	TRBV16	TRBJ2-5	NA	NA	CASSQNSVTSQYF	TGTGCCAGCAGCCAGAACTCGGTGACTAGCCAGTACTTC
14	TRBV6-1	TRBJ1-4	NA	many	CASSQSFQNEKLFF	TGTGCCAGCAGCCAAAGTTTCCAGAATGAAAAACTGTTTTTT
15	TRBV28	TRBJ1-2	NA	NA	CANSLRGAHIYGYTF	TGTGCCAACAGTTTGAGGGGGGCGCACATTTATGGCTACACCTTC
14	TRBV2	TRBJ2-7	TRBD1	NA	CASRPGTASYEQYF	TGTGCCAGCAGGCCCGGGACAGCCTCCTACGAGCAGTACTTC
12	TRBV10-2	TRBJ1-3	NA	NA	CASSEVGNTIYF	TGCGCCAGCAGTGAGGTTGGAAACACCATATATTTT
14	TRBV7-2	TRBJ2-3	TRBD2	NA	CASSSGRAKDTQYF	TGTGCCAGCAGCTCCGGGAGGGCCAAAGATACGCAGTATTTT
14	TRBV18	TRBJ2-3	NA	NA	CASSPPSLLDTQYF	TGTGCCAGCTCACCACCGTCCCTCCTAGATACGCAGTATTTT
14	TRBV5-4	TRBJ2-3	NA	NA	CASRGASSTDTQYF	TGTGCCAGCAGGGGGGCTTCTAGCACAGATACGCAGTATTTT
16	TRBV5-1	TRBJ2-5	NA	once	CASSLNTQGSQETQYF	TGCGCCAGCAGCTTGAACACACAGGGCTCTCAAGAGACCCAGTACTTC
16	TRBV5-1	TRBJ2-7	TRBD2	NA	CASSFISGTSGGLQYF	TGCGCCAGCAGCTTTATCTCCGGGACTAGCGGGGGGTTGCAGTACTTC
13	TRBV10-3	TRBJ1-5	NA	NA	CAISEGVSQPQHF	TGTGCCATCAGTGAGGGAGTGAGTCAGCCCCAGCATTTT
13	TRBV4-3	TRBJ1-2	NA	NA	CASSQEPPGGYTF	TGCGCCAGCAGCCAAGAACCTCCGGGCGGCTACACCTTC
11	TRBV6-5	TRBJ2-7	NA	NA	CASGRFYEQYF	TGTGCCAGCGGAAGATTTTACGAGCAGTACTTC
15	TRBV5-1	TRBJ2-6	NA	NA	CASSQDSAGANVLTF	TGCGCCAGCAGCCAAGACAGTGCTGGGGCCAACGTCCTGACTTTC
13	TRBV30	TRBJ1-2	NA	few	CAWSVQLNYGYTF	TGTGCCTGGAGTGTACAGCTTAACTATGGCTACACCTTC
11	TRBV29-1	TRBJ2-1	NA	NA	CSVATYNEQFF	TGCAGCGTTGCCACGTACAATGAGCAGTTCTTC